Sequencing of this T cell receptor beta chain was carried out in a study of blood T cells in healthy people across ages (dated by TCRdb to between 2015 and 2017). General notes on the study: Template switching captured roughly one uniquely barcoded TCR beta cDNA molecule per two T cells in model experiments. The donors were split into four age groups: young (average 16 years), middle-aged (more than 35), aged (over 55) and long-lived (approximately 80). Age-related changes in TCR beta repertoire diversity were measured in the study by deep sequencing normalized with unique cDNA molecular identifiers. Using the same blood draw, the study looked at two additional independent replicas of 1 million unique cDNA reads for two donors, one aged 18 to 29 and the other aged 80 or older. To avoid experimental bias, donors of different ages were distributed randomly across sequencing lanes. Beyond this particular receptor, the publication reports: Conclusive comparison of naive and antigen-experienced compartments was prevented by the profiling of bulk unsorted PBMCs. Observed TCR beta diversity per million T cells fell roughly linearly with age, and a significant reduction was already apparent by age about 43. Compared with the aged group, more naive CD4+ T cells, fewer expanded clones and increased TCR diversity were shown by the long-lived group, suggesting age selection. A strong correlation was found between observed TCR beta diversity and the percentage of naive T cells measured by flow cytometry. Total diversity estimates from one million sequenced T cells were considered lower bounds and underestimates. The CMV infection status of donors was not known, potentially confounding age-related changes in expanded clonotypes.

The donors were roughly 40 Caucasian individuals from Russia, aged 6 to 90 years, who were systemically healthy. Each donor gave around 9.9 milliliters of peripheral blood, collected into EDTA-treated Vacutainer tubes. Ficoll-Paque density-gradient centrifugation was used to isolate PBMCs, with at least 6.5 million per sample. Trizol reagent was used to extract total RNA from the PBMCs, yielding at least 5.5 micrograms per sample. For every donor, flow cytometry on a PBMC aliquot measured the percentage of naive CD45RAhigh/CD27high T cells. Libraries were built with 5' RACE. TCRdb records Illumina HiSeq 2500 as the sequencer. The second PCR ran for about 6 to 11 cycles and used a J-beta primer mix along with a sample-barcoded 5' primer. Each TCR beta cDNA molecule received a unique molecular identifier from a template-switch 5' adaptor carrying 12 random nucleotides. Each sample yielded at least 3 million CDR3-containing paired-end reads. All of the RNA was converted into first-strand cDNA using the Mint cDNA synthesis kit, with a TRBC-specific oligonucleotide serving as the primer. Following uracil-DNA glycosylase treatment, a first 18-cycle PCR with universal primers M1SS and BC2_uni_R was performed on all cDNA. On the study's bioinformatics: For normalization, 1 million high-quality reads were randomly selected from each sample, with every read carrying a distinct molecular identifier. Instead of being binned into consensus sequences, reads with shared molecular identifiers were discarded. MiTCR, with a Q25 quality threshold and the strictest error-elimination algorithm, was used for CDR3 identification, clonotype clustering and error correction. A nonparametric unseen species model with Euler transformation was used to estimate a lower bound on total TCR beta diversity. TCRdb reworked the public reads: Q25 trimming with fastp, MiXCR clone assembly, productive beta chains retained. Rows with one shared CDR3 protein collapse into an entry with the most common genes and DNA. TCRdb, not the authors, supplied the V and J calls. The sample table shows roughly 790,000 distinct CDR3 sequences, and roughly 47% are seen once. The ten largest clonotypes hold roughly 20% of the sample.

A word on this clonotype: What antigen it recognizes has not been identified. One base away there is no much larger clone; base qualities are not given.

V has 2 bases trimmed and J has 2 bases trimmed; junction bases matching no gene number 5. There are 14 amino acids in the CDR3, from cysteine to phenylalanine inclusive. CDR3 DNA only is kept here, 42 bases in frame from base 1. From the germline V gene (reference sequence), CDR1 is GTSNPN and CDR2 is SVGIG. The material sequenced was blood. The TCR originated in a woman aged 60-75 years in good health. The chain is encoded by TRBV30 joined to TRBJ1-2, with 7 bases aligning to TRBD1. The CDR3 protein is CAWSSQGQNYGYTF. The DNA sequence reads TGTGCCTGGAGTTCCCAGGGACAGAACTATGGCTACACCTTC.